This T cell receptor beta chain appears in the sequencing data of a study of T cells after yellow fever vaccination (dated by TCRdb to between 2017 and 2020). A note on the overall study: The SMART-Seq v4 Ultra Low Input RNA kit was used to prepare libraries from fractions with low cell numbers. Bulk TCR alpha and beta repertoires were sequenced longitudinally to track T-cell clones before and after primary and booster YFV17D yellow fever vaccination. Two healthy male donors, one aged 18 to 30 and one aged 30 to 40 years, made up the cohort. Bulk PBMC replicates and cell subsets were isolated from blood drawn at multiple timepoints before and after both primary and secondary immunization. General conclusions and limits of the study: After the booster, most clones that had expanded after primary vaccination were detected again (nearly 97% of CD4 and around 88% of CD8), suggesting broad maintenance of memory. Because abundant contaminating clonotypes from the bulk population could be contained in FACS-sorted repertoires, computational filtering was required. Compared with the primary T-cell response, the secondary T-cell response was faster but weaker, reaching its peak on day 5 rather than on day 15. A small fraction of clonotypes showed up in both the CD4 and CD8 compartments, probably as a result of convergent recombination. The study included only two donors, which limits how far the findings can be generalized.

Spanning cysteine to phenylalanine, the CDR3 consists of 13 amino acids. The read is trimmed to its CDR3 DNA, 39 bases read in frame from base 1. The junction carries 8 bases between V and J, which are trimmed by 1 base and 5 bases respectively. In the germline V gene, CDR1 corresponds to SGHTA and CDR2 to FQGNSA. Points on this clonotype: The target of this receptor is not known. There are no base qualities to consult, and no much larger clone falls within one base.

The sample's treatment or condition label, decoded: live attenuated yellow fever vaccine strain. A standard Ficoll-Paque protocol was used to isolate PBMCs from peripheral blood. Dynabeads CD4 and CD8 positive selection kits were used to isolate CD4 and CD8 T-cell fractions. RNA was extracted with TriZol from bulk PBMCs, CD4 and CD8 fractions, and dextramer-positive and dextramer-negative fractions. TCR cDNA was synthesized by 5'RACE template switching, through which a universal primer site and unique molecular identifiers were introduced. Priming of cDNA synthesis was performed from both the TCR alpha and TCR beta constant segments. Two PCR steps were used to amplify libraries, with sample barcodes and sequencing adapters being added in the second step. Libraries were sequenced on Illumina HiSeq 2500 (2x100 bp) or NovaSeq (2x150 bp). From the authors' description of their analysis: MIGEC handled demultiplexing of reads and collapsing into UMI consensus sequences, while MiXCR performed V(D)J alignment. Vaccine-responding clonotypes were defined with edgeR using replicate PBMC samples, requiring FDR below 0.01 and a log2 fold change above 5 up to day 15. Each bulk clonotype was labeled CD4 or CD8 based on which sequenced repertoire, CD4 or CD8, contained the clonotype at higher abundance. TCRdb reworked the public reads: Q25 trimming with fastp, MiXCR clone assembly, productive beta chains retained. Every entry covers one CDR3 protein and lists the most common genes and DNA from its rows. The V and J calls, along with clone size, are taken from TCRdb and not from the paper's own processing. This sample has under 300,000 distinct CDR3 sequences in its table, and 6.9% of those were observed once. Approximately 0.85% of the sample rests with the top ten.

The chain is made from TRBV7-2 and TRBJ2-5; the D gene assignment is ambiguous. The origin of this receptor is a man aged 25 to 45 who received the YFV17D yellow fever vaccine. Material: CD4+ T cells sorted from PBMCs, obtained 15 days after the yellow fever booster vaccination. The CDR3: CASSLGIWETQYF. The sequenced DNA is TGTGCCAGCAGCTTAGGAATTTGGGAGACCCAGTACTTC.